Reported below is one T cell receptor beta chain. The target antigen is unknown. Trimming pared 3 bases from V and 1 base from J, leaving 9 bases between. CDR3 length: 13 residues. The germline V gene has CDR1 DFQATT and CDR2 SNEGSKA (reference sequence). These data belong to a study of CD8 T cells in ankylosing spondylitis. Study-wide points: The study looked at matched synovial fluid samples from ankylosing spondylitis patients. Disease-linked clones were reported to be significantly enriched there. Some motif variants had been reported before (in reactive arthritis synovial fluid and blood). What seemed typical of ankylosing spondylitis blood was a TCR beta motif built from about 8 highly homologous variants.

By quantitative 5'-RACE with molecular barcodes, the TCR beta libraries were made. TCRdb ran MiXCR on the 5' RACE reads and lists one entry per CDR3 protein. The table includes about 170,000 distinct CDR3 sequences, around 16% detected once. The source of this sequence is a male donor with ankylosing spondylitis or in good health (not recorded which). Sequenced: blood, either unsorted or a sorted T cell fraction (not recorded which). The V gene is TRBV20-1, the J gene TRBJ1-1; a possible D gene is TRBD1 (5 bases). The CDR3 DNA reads TGCAGTGCTAGCTCTCAGGGGAACACTGAAGCTTTCTTT. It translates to CSASSQGNTEAFF.